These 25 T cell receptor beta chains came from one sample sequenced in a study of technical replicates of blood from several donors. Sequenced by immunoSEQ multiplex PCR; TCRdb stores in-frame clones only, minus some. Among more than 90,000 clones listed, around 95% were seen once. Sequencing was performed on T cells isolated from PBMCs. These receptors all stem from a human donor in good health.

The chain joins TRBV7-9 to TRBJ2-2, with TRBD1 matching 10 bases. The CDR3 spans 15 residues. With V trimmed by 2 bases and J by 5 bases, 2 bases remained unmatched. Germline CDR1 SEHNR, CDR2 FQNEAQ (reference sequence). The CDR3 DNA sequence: TGTGCCAGCAGCTTAACGGGACAGGGGACCGGGGAGCTGTTTTTT. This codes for CASSLTGQGTGELFF.

The DNA of the CDR3 is TGTGCCAGCAAGAAGGACAGGGGAAATTCACCCCTCCACTTT. This codes for CASKKDRGNSPLHF. The chain couples TRBV5-4 to TRBJ1-6; TRBD1 matches at 9 bases. After removal of 6 bases from V and 7 bases from J, the junction contained 5 bases not matched to a gene. CDR3 length: 14 amino acids. CDR1 and CDR2 (germline): SGHNT, YYREEE (reference sequence).

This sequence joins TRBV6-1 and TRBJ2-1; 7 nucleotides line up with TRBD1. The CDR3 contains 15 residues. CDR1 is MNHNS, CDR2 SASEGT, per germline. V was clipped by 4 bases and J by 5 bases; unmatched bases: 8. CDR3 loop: CASSVGQGVDNEQFF. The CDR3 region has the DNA TGTGCCAGCAGTGTTGGGCAGGGGGTGGACAATGAGCAGTTCTTC.

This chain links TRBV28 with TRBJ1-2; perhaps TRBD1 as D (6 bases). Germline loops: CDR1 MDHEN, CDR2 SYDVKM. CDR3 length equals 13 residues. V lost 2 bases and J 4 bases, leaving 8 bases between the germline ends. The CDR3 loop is CASSLARGYGYTF. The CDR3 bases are TGTGCCAGCAGTTTAGCCAGGGGCTATGGCTACACCTTC.

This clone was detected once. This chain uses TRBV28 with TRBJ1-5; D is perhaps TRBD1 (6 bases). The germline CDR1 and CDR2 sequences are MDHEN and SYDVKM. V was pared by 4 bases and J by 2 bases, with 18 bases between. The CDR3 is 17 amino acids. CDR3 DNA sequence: TGTGCCAGCAGTTGGGGCGGGGGGCCGGGTGGCAATCAGCCCCAGCATTTT. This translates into CASSWGGGPGGNQPQHF.

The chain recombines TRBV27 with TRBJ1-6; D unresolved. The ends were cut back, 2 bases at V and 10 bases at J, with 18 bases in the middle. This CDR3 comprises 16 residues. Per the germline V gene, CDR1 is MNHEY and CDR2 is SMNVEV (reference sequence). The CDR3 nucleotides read TGTGCCAGCAGTTTAGAGGGAAAAAGAGTATTCTCACCCCTCCACTTT. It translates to CASSLEGKRVFSPLHF.

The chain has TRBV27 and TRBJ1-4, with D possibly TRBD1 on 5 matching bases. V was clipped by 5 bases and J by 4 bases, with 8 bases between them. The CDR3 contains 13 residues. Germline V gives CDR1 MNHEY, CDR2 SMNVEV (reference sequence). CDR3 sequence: CASSLQGNEKLFF. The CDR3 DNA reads TGTGCCAGCAGTCTCCAGGGTAATGAAAAACTGTTTTTT.

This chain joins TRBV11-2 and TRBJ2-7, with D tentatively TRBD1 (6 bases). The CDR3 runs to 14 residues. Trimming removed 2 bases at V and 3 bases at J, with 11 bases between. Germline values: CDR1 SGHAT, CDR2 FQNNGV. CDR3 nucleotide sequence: TGTGCCAGCAGCTTAAGGGGGTCGTTCTACGAGCAGTACTTC. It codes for CASSLRGSFYEQYF. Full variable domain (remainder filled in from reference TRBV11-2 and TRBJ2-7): EAGVAQSPRYKIIEKRQSVAFWCNPISGHATLYWYQQILGQGPKLLIQFQNNGVVDDSQLPKDRFSAERLKGVDSTLKIQPAKLEDSAVYLCASSLRGSFYEQYFGPGTRLTVT.

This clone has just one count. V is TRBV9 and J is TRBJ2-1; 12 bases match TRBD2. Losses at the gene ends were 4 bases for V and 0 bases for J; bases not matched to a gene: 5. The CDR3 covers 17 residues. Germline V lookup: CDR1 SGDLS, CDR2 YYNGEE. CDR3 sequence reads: CASSSGLAGSSYNEQFF. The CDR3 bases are TGTGCCAGCAGCTCAGGACTAGCGGGGAGCTCCTACAATGAGCAGTTCTTC.

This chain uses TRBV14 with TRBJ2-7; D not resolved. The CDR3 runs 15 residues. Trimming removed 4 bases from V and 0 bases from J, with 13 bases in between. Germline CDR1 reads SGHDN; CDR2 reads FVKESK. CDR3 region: CASSPILTYSYEQYF. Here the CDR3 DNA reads TGTGCCAGCAGCCCCATCCTGACATACTCCTACGAGCAGTACTTC.

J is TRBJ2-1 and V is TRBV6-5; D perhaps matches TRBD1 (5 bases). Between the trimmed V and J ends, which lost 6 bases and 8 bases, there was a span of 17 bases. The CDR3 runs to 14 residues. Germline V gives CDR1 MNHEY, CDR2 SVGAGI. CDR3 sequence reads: CASRSGPYGDEQFF. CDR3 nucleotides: TGTGCCAGCAGGTCAGGGCCCTATGGGGATGAGCAGTTCTTC.

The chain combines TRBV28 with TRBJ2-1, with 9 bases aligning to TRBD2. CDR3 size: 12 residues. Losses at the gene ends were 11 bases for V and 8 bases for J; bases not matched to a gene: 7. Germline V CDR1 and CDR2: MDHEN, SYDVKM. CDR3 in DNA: TGTGCCTGGAGTAGCGGGGGTTATGAGCAGTTCTTC. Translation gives CAWSSGGYEQFF.

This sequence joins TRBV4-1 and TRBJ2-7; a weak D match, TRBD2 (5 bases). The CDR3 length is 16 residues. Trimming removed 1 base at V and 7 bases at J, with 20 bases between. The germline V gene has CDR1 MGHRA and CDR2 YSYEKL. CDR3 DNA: TGCGCCAGCAGCCAAGTAGTGGGAGCCCGGAGAGGGGAGCAGTACTTC. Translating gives CASSQVVGARRGEQYF.

The CDR3 reads CASSPSGEGYEQYF. CDR3 DNA sequence: TGTGCCAGCAGCCCTAGCGGGGAAGGGTACGAGCAGTACTTC. This rearrangement joins TRBV5-5 to TRBJ2-7; TRBD2 matches at 9 bases. V lost 4 bases, J lost 4 bases, and 6 bases stayed unmatched. The length of the CDR3 is 14 residues. Germline V gives CDR1 SGHKS, CDR2 YYEKEE (reference sequence).

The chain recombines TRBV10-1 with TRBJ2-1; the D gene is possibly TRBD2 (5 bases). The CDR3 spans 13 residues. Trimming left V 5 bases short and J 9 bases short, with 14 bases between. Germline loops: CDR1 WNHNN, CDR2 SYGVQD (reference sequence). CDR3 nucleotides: TGCGCCAGCAGTCGGAGTAATAGCGTTGAGCAGTTCTTC. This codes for CASSRSNSVEQFF.

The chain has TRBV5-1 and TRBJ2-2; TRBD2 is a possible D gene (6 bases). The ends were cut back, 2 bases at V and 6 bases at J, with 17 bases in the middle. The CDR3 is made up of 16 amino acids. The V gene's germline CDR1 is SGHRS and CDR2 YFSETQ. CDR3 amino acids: CASSLSQGGRAGELFF. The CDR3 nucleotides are TGCGCCAGCAGCTTAAGTCAGGGAGGAAGGGCCGGGGAGCTGTTTTTT.

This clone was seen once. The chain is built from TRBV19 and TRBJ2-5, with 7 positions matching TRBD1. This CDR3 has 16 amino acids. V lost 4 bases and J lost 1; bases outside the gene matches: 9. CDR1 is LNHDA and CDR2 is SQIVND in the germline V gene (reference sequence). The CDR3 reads CASSRTSRGFQETQYF. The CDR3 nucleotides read TGTGCCAGTAGTAGGACCAGCAGGGGGTTCCAAGAGACCCAGTACTTC. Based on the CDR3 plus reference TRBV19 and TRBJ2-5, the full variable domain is DGGITQSPKYLFRKEGQNVTLSCEQNLNHDAMYWYRQDPGQGLRLIYYSQIVNDFQKGDIAEGYSVSREKKESFPLTVTSAQKNPTAFYLCASSRTSRGFQETQYFGPGTRLLVL.

In nucleotides, the CDR3 is TGTGCCAGCAGTAAACAGGGTTTGAACACTGAAGCTTTCTTT. Its translation: CASSKQGLNTEAFF. This chain links TRBV6-1 with TRBJ1-1; D may be TRBD1 (6 bases). Per the germline V gene, CDR1 is MNHNS and CDR2 is SASEGT. V was clipped by 5 bases and J by 0 bases, with 10 bases between them. This CDR3 is built from 14 residues.

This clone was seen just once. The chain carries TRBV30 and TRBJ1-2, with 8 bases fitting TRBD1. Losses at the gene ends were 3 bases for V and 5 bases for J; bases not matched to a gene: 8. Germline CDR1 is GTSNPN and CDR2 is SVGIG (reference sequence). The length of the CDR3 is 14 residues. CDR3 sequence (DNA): TGTGCCTGGAGCACAGGGGGAGGTTATTATGGCTACACCTTC. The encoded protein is CAWSTGGGYYGYTF. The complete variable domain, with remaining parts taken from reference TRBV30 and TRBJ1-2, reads SQTIHQWPATLVQPVGSPLSLECTVEGTSNPNLYWYRQAAGRGLQLLFYSVGIGQISSEVPQNLSASRPQDRQFILSSKKLLLSDSGFYLCAWSTGGGYYGYTFGSGTRLTVV.

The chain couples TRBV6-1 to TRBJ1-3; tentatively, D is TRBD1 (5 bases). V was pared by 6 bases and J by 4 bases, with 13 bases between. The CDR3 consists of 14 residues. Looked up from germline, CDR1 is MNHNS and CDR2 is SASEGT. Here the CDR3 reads CASRPRGAGNTIYF. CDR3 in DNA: TGTGCCAGCAGGCCAAGGGGCGCGGGAAACACCATATATTTT.

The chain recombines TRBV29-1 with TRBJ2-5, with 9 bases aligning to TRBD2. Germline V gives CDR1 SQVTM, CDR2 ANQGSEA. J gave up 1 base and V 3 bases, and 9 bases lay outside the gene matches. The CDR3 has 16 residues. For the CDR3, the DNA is TGCAGCGTTGAGGGTGGTAGCGGGGGACTCCAAGAGACCCAGTACTTC. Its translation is CSVEGGSGGLQETQYF. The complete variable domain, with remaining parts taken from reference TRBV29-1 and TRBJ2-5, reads SAVISQKPSRDICQRGTSLTIQCQVDSQVTMMFWYRQQPGQSLTLIATANQGSEATYESGFVIDKFPISRPNLTFSTLTVSNMSPEDSSIYLCSVEGGSGGLQETQYFGPGTRLLVL.

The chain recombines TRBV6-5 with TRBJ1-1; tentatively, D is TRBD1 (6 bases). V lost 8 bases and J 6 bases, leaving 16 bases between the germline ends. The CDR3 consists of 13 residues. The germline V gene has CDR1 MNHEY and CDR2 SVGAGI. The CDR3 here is CASRLTGSAEAFF. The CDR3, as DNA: TGTGCCAGCCGTCTTACAGGGTCCGCTGAAGCTTTCTTT.

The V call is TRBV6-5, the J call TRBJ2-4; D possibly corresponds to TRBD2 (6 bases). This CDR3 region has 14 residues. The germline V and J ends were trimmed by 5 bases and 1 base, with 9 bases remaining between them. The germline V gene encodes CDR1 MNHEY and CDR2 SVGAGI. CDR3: CASSRGTAKNIQYF. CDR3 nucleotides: TGTGCCAGCAGTCGCGGGACGGCCAAAAACATTCAGTACTTC.

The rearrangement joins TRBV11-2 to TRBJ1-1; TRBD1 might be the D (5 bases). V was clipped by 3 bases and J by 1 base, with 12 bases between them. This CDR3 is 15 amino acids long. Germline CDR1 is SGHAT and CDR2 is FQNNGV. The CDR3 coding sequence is TGTGCCAGCAGCTTCCGAGGACACCCGAACACTGAAGCTTTCTTT. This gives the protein CASSFRGHPNTEAFF.

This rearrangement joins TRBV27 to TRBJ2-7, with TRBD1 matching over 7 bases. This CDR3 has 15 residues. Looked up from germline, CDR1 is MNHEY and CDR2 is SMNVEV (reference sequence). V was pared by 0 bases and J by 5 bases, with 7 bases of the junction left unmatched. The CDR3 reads CASSLSIGGLNEQYF. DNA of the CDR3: TGTGCCAGCAGTTTATCGATAGGGGGCTTGAACGAGCAGTACTTC.